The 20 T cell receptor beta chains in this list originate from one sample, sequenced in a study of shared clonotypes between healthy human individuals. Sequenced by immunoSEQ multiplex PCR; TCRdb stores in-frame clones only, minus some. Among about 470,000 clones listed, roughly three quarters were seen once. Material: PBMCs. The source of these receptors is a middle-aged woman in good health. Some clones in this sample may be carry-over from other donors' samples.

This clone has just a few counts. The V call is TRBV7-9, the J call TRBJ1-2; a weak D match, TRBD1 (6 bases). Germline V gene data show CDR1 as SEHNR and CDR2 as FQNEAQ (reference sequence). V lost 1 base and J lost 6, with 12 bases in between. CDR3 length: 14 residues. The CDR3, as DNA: TGTGCCAGCAGCTTAGTTTGGCAGGGGAATGGCTACACCTTC. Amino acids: CASSLVWQGNGYTF.

In nucleotides, the CDR3 is TGTGCCAGCAGCCCCCCGGGACTAGCGGGAGTGGCCTACGAGCAGTACTTC. It encodes CASSPPGLAGVAYEQYF. The V and J genes are TRBV28 and TRBJ2-7; TRBD2 matches at 14 bases. The CDR3 is 17 residues long. V shed 6 bases and J 2 bases; nucleotides not matched to a gene: 9. CDR1 is MDHEN and CDR2 is SYDVKM in the germline V gene.

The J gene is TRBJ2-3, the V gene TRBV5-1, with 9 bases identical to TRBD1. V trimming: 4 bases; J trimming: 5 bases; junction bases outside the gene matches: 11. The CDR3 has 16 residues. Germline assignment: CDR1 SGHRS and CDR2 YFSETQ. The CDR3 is CASSPSRTGVGDTQYF. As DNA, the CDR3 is TGCGCCAGCAGCCCCTCACGGACAGGGGTGGGAGATACGCAGTATTTT. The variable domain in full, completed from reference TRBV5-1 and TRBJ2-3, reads KAGVTQTPRYLIKTRGQQVTLSCSPISGHRSVSWYQQTPGQGLQFLFEYFSETQRNKGNFPGRFSGRQFSNSRSEMNVSTLELGDSALYLCASSPSRTGVGDTQYFGPGTRLTVL.

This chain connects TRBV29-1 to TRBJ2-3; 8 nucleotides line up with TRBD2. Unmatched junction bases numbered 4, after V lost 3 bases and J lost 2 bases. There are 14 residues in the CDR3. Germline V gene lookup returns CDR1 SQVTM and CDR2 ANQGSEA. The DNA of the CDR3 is TGCAGCGTTGATTTAGCGGGGACCACAGATACGCAGTATTTT. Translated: CSVDLAGTTDTQYF.

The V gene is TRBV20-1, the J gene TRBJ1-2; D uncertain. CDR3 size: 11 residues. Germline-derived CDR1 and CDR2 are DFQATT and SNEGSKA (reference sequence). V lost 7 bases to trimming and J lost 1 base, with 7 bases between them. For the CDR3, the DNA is TGCAGTGTCCCGGTTAACTATGGCTACACCTTC. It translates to CSVPVNYGYTF.

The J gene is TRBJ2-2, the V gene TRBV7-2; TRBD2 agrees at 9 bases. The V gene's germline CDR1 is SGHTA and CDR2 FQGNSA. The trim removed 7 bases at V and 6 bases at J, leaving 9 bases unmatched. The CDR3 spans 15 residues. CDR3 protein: CASTFGVAGAGELFF. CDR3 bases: TGTGCCAGCACCTTCGGGGTAGCGGGAGCCGGGGAGCTGTTTTTT.

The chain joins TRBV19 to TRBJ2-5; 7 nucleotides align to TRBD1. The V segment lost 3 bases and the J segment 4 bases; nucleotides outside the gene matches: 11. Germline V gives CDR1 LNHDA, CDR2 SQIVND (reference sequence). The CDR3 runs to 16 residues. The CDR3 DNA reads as TGTGCCAGTAGTATTGGGAACAGGGGATGGGGAGAGACCCAGTACTTC. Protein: CASSIGNRGWGETQYF.

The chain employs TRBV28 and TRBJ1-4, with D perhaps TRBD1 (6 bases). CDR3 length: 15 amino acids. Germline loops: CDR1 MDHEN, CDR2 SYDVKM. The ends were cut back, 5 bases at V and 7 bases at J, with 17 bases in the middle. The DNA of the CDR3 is TGTGCCAGCAGTCCCTGGGGGGCGCGGGCTGAAAAACTGTTTTTT. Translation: CASSPWGARAEKLFF.

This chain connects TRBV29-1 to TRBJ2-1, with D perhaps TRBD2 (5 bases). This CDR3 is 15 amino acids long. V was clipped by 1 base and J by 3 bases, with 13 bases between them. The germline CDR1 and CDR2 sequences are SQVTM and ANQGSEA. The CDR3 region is CSVEALAGFYNEQFF. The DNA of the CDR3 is TGCAGCGTTGAAGCCTTGGCGGGTTTCTACAATGAGCAGTTCTTC.

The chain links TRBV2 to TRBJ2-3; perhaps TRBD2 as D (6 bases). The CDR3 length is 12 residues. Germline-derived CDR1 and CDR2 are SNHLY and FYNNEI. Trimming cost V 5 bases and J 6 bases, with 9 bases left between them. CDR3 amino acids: CASSTSGDTQYF. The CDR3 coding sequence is TGTGCCAGCAGTACCAGCGGGGATACGCAGTATTTT. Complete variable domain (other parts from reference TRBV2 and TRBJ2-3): EPEVTQTPSHQVTQMGQEVILRCVPISNHLYFYWYRQILGQKVEFLVSFYNNEISEKSEIFDDQFSVERPDGSNFTLKIRSTKLEDSAMYFCASSTSGDTQYFGPGTRLTVL.

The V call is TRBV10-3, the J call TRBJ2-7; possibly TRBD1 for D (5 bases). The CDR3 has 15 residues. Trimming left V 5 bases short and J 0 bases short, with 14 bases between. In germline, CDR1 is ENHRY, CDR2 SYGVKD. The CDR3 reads CAISQPNQGSYEQYF. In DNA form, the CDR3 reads TGTGCCATCAGTCAACCCAACCAGGGCTCCTACGAGCAGTACTTC.

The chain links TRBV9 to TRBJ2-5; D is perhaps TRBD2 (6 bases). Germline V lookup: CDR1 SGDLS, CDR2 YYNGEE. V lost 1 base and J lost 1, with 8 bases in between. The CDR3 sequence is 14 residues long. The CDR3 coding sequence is TGTGCCAGCAGCGTAAGTAGCGGCCAAGAGACCCAGTACTTC. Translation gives CASSVSSGQETQYF.

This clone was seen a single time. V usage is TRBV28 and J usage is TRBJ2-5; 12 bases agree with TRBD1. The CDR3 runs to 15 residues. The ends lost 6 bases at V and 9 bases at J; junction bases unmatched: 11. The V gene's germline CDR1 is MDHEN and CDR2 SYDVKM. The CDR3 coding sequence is TGTGCCAGCAGCCACGGGACAGGGGGCTATATGGCCCAGTACTTC. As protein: CASSHGTGGYMAQYF.

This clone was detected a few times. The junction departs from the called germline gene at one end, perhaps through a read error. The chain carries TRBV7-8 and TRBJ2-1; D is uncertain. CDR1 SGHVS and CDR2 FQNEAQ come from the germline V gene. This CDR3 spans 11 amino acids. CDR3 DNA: TGTGCCAGCAGTTCCTTCAATGAGCAGTTCTTC. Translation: CASSSFNEQFF.

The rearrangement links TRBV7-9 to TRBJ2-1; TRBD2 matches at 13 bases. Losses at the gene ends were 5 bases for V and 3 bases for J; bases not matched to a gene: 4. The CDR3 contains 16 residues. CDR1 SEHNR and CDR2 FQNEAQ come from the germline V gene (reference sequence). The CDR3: CASSRGLAGVYNEQFF. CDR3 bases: TGTGCCAGCAGCCGAGGACTAGCGGGAGTCTACAATGAGCAGTTCTTC.

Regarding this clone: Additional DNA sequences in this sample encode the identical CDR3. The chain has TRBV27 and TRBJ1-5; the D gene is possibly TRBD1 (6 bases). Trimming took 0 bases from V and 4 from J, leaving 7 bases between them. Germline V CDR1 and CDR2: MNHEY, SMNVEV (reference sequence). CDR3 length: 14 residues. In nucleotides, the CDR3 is TGTGCCAGCAGTTTATCGCAGGGGAATCAGCCCCAGCATTTT. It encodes CASSLSQGNQPQHF.

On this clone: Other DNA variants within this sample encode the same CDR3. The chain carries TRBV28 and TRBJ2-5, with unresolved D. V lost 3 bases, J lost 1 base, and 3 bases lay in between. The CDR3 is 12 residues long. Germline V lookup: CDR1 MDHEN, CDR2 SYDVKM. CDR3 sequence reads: CASSLLQETQYF. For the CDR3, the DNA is TGTGCCAGCAGTTTGCTCCAAGAGACCCAGTACTTC.

CDR3 bases: TGTGCCAGCAGCAAAGTGGCCCCGGGACTAGCGGGATACGAGCAGTACTTC. Its protein is CASSKVAPGLAGYEQYF. This chain links TRBV21-1 with TRBJ2-7; TRBD2, the D gene given by the table, was not confirmed from the DNA. TRBV21-1 is a pseudogene locus. This CDR3 contains 17 residues.

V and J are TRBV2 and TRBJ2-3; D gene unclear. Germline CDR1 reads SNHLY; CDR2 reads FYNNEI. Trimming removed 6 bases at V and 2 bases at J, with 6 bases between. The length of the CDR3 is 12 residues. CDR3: CASSATTDTQYF. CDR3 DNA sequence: TGTGCCAGCAGCGCGACCACAGATACGCAGTATTTT.

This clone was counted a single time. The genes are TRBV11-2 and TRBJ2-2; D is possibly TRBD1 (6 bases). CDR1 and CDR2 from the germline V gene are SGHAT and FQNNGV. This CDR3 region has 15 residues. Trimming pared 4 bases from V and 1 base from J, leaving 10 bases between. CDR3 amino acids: CASSWGTQNTGELFF. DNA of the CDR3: TGTGCCAGCAGCTGGGGGACACAGAACACCGGGGAGCTGTTTTTT.